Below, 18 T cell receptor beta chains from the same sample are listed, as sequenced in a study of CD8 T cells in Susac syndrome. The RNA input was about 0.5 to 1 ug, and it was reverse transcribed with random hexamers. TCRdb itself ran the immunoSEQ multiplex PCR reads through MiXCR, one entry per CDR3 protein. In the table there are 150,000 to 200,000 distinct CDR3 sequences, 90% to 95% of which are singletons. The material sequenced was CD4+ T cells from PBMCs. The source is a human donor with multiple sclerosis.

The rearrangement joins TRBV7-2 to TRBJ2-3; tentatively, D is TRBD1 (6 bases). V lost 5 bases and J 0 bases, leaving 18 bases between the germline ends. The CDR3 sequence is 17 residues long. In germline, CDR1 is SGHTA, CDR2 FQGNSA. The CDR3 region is CASSGLTTTGSTDTQYF. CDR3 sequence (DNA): TGTGCCAGCAGCGGGCTGACGACGACAGGAAGCACAGATACGCAGTATTTT. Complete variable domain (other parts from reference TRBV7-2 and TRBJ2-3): GAGVSQSPSNKVTEKGKDVELRCDPISGHTALYWYRQSLGQGLEFLIYFQGNSAPDKSGLPSDRFSAERTGGSVSTLTIQRTQQEDSAVYLCASSGLTTTGSTDTQYFGPGTRLTVL.

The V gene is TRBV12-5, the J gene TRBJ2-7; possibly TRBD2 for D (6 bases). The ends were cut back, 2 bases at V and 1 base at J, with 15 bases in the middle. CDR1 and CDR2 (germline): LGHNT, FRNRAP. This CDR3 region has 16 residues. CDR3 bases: TGTGCTAGTGGTTTGCAACTAGCTCCCCCTTCCTACGAGCAGTACTTC. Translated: CASGLQLAPPSYEQYF.

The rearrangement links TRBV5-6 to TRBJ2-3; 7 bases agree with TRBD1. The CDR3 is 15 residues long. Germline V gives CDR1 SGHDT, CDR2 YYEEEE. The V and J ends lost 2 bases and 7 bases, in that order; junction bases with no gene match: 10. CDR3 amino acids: CASSLQGTYSHTQYF. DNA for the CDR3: TGTGCCAGCAGCTTACAGGGGACCTACTCTCATACGCAGTATTTT.

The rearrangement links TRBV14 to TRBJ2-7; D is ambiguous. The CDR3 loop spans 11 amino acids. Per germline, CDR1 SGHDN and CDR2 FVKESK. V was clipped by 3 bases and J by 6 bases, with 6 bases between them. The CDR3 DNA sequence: TGTGCCAGCAGCCAGGGTTCCGAGCAGTACTTC. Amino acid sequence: CASSQGSEQYF.

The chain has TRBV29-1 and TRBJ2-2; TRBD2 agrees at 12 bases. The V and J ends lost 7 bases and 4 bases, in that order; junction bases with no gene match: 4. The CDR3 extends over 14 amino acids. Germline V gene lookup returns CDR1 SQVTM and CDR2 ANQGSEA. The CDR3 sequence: CSAQGLAGTGELFF. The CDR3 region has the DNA TGCAGCGCCCAGGGACTAGCGGGCACCGGGGAGCTGTTTTTT.

The CDR3 loop is CTCSQSVFLKVILTLLFF. The CDR3 DNA follows: TGTACCTGCTCCCAATCTGTGTTCCTAAAAGTGATTCTCACTCTGCTGTTTTTT. The chain joins TRBV2 to TRBJ2-2; D is undetermined. Germline CDR1 SNHLY, CDR2 FYNNEI. The CDR3 runs to 18 residues.

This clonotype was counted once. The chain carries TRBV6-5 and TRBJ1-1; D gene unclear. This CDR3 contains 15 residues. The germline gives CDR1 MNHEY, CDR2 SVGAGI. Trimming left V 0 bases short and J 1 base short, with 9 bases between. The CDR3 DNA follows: TGTGCCAGCAGTTACTCCAGATCGGGGAACACTGAAGCTTTCTTT. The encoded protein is CASSYSRSGNTEAFF.

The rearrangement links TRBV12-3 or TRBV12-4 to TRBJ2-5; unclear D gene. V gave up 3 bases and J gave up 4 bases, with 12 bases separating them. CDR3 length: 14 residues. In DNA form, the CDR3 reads TGTGCCAGCAGTTTTCTTAGCTGGAGAGAGACCCAGTACTTC. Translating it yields CASSFLSWRETQYF.

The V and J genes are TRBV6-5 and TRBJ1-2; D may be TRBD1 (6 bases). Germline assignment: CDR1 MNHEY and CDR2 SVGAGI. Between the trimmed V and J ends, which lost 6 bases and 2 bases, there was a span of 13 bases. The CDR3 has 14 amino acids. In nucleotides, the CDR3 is TGTGCCAGCAGCCCTGACAGGAACAACTATGGCTACACCTTC. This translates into CASSPDRNNYGYTF.

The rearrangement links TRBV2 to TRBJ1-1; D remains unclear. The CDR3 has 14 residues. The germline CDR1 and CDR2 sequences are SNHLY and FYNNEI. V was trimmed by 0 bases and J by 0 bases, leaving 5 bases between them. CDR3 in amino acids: CASSEAGLNTEAFF. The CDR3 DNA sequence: TGTGCCAGCAGTGAAGCAGGGCTGAACACTGAAGCTTTCTTT. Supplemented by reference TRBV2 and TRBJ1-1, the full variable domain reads EPEVTQTPSHQVTQMGQEVILRCVPISNHLYFYWYRQILGQKVEFLVSFYNNEISEKSEIFDDQFSVERPDGSNFTLKIRSTKLEDSAMYFCASSEAGLNTEAFFGQGTRLTVV.

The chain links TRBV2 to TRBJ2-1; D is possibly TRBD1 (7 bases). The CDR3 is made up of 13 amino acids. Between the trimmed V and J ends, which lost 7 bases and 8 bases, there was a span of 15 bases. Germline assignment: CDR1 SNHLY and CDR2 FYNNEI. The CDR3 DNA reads TGTGCCAGCACTAAACTCAGGGGGGATGAGCAGTTCTTC. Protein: CASTKLRGDEQFF.

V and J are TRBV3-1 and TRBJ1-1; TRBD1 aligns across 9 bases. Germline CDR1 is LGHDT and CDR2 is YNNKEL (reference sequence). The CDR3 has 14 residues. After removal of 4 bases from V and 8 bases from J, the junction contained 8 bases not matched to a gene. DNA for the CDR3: TGTGCCAGCAGCCCACCGGGACAGGGTGCCGAAGCTTTCTTT. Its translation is CASSPPGQGAEAFF.

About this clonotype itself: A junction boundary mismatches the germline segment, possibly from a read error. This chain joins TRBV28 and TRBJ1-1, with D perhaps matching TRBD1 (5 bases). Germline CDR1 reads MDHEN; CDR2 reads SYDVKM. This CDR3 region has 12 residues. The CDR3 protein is CASSVWDRKAFF. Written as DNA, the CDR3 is TGTGCCAGCAGTGTATGGGACCGAAAAGCTTTCTTT.

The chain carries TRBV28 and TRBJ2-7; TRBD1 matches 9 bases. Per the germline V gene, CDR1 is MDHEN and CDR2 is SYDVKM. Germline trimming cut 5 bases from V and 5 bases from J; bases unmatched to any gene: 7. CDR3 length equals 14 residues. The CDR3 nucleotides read TGTGCCAGCAGTCTGACAGGGGGTAGTGACGAGCAGTACTTC. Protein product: CASSLTGGSDEQYF. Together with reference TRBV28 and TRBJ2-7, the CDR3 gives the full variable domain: DVKVTQSSRYLVKRTGEKVFLECVQDMDHENMFWYRQDPGLGLRLIYFSYDVKMKEKGDIPEGYSVSREKKERFSLILESASTNQTSMYLCASSLTGGSDEQYFGPGTRLTVT.

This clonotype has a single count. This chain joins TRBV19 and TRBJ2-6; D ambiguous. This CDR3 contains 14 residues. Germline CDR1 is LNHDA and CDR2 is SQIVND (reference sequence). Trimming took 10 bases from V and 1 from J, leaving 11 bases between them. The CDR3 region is CATRDLSGANVLTF. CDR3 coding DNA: TGTGCCACCCGAGACTTATCTGGGGCCAACGTCCTGACTTTC.

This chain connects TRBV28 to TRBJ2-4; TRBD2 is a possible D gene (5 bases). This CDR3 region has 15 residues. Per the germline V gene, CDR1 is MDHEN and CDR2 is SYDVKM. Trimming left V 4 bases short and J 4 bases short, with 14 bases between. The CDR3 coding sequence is TGTGCCAGCAGTTCTTTCGGGAAGGATAAAAACATTCAGTACTTC. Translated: CASSSFGKDKNIQYF. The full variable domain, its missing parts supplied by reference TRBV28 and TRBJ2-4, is DVKVTQSSRYLVKRTGEKVFLECVQDMDHENMFWYRQDPGLGLRLIYFSYDVKMKEKGDIPEGYSVSREKKERFSLILESASTNQTSMYLCASSSFGKDKNIQYFGAGTRLSVL.

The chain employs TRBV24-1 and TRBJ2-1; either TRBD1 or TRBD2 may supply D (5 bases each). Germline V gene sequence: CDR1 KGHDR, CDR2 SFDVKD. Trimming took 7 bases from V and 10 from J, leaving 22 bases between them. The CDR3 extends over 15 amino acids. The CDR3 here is CATRTLEGSNEEQFF. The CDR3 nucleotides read TGTGCCACCAGAACCCTAGAGGGGAGCAATGAAGAGCAGTTCTTC.

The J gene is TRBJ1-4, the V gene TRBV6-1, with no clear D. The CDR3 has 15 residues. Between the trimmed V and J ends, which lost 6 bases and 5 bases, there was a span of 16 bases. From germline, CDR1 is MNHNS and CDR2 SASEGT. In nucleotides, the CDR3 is TGTGCCAGCAGGGACGTCCAAGCCCAAAATGAAAAACTGTTTTTT. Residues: CASRDVQAQNEKLFF.